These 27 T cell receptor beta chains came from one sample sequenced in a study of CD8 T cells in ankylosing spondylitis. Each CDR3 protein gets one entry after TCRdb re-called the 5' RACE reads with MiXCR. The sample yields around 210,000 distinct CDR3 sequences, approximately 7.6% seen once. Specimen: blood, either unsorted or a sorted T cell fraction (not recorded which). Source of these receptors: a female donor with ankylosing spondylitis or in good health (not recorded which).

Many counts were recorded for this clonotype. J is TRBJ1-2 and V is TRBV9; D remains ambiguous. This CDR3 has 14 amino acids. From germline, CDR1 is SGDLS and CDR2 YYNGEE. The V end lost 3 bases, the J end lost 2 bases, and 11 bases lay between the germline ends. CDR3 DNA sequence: TGTGCCAGCAGCGCCCGGGCCCCCAACTATGGCTACACCTTC. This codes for CASSARAPNYGYTF.

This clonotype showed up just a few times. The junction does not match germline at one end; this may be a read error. CDR3 sequence: CAISDPVVQGADLF. The CDR3 DNA reads TGTGCCATCAGTGACCCCGTAGTACAGGGGGCAGATCTCTTC. The V and J genes are TRBV10-3 and TRBJ2-1, with TRBD1 matching over 9 bases. CDR1 is ENHRY and CDR2 is SYGVKD in the germline V gene. This CDR3 comprises 14 residues.

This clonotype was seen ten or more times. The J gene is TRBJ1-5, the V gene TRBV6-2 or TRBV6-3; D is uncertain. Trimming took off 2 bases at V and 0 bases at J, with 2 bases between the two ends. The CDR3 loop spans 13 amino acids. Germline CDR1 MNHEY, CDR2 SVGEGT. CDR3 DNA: TGTGCCAGCAGTTACGGTAGCAATCAGCCCCAGCATTTT. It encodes CASSYGSNQPQHF.

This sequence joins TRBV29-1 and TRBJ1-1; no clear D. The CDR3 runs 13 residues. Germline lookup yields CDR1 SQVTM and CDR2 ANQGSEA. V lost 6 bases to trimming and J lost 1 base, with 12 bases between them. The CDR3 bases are TGCAGCGTCGAATTCCATAGGAACACTGAAGCTTTCTTT. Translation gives CSVEFHRNTEAFF.

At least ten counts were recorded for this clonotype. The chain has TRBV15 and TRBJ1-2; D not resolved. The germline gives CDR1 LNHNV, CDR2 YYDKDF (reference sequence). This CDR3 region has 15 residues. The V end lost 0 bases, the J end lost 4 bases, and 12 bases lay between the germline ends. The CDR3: CATSRDLGDLYGYTF. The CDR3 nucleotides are TGTGCCACCAGCAGAGATTTAGGAGACCTCTATGGCTACACCTTC.

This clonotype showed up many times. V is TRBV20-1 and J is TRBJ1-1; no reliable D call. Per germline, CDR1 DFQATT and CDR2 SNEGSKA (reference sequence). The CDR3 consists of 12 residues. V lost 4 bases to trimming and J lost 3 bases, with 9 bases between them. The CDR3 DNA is TGCAGTGCTAAGATAACAGACACTGAAGCTTTCTTT. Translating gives CSAKITDTEAFF.

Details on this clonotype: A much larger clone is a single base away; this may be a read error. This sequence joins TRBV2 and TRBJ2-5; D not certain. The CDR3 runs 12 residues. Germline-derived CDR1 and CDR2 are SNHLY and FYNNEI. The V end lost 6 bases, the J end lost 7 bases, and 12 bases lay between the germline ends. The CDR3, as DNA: TGTGCCAGCAGGCCGGGTCTAGGGACCCAGTACTTC. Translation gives CASRPGLGTQYF. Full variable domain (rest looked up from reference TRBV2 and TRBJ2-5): EPEVTQTPSHQVTQMGQEVILRCVPISNHLYFYWYRQILGQKVEFLVSFYNNEISEKSEIFDDQFSVERPDGSNFTLKIRSTKLEDSAMYFCASRPGLGTQYFGPGTRLLVL.

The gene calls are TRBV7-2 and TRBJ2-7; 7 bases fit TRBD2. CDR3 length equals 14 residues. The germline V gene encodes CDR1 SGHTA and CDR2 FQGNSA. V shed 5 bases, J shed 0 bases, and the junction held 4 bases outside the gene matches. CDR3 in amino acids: CASSPGGSSYEQYF. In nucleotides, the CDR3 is TGTGCCAGCAGCCCGGGGGGTAGCTCCTACGAGCAGTACTTC. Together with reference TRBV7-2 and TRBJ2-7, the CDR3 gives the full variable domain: GAGVSQSPSNKVTEKGKDVELRCDPISGHTALYWYRQSLGQGLEFLIYFQGNSAPDKSGLPSDRFSAERTGGSVSTLTIQRTQQEDSAVYLCASSPGGSSYEQYFGPGTRLTVT.

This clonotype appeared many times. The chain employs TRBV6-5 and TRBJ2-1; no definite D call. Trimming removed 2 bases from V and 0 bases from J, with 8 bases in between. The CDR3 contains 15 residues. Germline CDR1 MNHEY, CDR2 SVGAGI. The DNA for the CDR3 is TGTGCCAGCAGTTACCGGAGAAGCTCCTACAATGAGCAGTTCTTC. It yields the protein CASSYRRSSYNEQFF.

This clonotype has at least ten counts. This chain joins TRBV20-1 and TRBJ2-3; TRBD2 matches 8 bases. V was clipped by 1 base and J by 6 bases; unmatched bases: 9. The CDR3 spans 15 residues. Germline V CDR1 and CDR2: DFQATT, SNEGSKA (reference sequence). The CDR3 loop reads CSARGKAGAWDTQYF. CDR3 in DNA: TGCAGTGCTAGAGGCAAAGCGGGAGCGTGGGATACGCAGTATTTT.

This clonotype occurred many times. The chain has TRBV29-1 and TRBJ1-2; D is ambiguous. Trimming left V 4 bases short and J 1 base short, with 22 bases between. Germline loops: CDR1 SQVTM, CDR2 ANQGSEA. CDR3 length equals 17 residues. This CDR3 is CSVGRTNPVRSNYGYTF. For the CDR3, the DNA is TGCAGCGTTGGCAGAACCAACCCGGTCCGCAGTAACTATGGCTACACCTTC.

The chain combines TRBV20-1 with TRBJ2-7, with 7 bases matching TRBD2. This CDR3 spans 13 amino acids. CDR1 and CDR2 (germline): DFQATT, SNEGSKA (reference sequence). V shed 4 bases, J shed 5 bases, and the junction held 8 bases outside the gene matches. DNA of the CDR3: TGCAGTGCTAAAAGCGGGAAAGCCCACGAGCAGTACTTC. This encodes CSAKSGKAHEQYF.

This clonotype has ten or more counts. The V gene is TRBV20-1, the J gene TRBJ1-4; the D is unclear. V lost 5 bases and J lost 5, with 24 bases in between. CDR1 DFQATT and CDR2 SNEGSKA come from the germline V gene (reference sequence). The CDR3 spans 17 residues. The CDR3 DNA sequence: TGCAGTGCTGAGCCCTCCCTTTCGGCACTCGGCAATGAAAAACTGTTTTTT. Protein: CSAEPSLSALGNEKLFF.

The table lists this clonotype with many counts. The CDR3 DNA reads TGCAGTGCTAGAGGGCCCCTTGGGCACGAGCAGTACTTC. Translated, it gives CSARGPLGHEQYF. The chain has TRBV20-1 and TRBJ2-7; D gene ambiguous. Trimming shortened V by 1 base and J by 5 bases, and 12 bases separated the two germline ends. Per germline, CDR1 DFQATT and CDR2 SNEGSKA (reference sequence). This CDR3 region has 13 residues.

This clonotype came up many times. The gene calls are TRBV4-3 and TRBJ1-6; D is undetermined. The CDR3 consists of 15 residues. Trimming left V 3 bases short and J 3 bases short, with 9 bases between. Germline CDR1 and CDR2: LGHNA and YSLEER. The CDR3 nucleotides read TGCGCCAGCAGCCAGAACGCGATCTATAATTCACCCCTCCACTTT. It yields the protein CASSQNAIYNSPLHF.

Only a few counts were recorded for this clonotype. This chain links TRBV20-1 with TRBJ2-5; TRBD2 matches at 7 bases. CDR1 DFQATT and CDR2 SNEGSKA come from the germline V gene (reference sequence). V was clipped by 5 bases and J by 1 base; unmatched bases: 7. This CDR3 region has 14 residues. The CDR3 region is CSAGPAGSQETQYF. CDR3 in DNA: TGCAGTGCTGGACCAGCGGGGTCCCAAGAGACCCAGTACTTC.

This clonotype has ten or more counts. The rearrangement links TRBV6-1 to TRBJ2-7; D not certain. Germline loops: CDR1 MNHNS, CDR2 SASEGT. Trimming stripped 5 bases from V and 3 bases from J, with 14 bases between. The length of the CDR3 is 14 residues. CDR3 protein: CASSLSGRHYEQYF. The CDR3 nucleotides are TGTGCCAGCAGTCTCTCCGGCCGACACTACGAGCAGTACTTC.

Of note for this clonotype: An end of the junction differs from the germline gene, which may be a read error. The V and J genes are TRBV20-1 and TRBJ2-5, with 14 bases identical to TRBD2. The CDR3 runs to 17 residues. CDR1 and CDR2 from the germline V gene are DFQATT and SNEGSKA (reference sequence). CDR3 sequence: CCARRGLAGVGGETQYF. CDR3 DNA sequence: TGCTGTGCTAGAAGGGGACTAGCGGGAGTGGGTGGCGAGACCCAGTACTTC.

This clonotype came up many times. The CDR3 here is CASSLGDRITTDTQYF. CDR3 in DNA: TGCGCCAGCAGCTTAGGAGACCGAATCACAACAGATACGCAGTATTTT. This chain joins TRBV5-1 and TRBJ2-3; D not certain. V gave up 2 bases and J gave up 3 bases, with 16 bases separating them. CDR1 and CDR2 from the germline V gene are SGHRS and YFSETQ. This CDR3 region has 16 residues.

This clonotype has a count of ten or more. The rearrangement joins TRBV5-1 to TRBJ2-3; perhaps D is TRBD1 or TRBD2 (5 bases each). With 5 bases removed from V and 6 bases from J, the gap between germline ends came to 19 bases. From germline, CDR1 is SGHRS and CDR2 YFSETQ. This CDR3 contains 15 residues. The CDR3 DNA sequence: TGCGCCAGCAGTTCCCAGGGACGGCCCACGGATACGCAGTATTTT. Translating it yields CASSSQGRPTDTQYF.

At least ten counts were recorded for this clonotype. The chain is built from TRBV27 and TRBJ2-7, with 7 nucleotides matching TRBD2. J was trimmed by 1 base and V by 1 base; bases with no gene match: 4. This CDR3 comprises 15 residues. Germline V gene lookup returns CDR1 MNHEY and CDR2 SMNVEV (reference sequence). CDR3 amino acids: CASSLFPGGSYEQYF. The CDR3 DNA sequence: TGTGCCAGCAGTTTATTCCCCGGGGGGTCCTACGAGCAGTACTTC.

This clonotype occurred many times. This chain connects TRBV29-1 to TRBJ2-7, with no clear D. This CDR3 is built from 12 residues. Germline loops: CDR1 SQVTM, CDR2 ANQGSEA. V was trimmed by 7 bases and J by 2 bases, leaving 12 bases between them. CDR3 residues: CSGRSSTYEQYF. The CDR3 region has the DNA TGCAGCGGACGTAGCAGCACCTACGAGCAGTACTTC.

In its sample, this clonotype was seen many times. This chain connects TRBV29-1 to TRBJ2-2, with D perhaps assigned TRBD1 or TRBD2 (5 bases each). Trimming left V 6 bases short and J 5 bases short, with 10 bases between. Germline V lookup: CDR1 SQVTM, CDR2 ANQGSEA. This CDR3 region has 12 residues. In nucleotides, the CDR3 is TGCAGCGTGCAGGGAGAGACCGGGGAGCTGTTTTTT. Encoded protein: CSVQGETGELFF.

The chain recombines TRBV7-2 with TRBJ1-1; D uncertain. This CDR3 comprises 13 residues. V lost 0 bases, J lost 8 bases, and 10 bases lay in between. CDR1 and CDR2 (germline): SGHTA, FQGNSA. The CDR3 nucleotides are TGTGCCAGCAGCTTAGCTTCCGTCCCGGAAGCTTTCTTT. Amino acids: CASSLASVPEAFF.

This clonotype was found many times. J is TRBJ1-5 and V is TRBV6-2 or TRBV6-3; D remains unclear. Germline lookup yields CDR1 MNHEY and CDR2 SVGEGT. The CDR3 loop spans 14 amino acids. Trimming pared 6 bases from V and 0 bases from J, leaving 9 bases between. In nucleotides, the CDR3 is TGTGCCAGCAGCCCACGGTATAGCAATCAGCCCCAGCATTTT. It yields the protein CASSPRYSNQPQHF.

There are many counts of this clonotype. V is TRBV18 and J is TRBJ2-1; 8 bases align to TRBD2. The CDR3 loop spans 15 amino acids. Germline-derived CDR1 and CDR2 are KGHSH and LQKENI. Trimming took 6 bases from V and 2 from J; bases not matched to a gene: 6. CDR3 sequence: CASSPLSGTYNEQFF. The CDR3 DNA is TGTGCCAGCTCCCCGCTTAGCGGGACCTACAATGAGCAGTTCTTC.

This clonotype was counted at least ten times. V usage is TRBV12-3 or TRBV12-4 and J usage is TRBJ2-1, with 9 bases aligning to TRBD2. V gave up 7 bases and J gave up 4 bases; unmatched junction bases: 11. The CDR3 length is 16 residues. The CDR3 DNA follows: TGTGCCAGCAAAGGACTAGCGAGCCAAGCTTACAATGAGCAGTTCTTC. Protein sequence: CASKGLASQAYNEQFF.